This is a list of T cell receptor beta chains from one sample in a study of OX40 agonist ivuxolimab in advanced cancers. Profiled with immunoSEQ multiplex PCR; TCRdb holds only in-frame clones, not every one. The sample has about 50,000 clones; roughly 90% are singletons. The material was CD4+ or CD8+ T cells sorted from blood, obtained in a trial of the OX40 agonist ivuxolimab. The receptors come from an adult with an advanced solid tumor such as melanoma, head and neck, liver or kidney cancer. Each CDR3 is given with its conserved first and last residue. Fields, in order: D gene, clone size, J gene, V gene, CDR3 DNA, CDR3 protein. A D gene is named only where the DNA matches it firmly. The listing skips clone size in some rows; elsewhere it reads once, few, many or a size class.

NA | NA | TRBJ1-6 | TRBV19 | TGTGCCAGTAGTATAAGTGGTAATTCACCCCTCCACTTT | CASSISGNSPLHF
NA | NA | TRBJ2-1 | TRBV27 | TGTGCCAGCTCCCCTGGCGATGCGAGGAATGAGCAGTTCTTC | CASSPGDARNEQFF
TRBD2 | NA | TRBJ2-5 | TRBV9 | TGTGCCAGCAGCACAGATAGCGGGGGGGCGGAGACCCAGTACTTC | CASSTDSGGAETQYF
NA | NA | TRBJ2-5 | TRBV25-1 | TGTGCCAGCAGTGATGCCCAATGGGAGACCCAGTACTTC | CASSDAQWETQYF
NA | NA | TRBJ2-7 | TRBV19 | TGTGCCAGTAGTATGTGGCGGGCCTCCTACGAGCAGTACTTC | CASSMWRASYEQYF
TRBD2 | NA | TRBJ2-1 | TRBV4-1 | TGCGCCAGCAGCCAGGGGGGGTATGAGTACAATGAGCAGTTCTTC | CASSQGGYEYNEQFF
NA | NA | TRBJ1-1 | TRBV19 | TGTGCCAGTAGTATTGCTATGAACACTGAAGCTTTCTTT | CASSIAMNTEAFF
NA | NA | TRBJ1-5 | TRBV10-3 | TGTGCCATCAGTGAGTCTTCCGGACGGAGTCACAATCAGCCCCAGCATTTT | CAISESSGRSHNQPQHF
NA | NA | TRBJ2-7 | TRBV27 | TGTGCCAGCAGTTTAGCGGATGGCAACGAGCAGTACTTC | CASSLADGNEQYF
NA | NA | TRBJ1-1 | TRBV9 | TGTGCCAGCAGCGCCGATTCAAGCTTCATGAACACTGAAGCTTTCTTT | CASSADSSFMNTEAFF
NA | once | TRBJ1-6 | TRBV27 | TGTGCCAGCAGTTTTGGTAATTCACCCCTCCACTTT | CASSFGNSPLHF
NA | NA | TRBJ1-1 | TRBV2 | TGTGCCAGCACACCAGCTGAGGGCAGCCTTAACACTGAAGCTTTCTTT | CASTPAEGSLNTEAFF
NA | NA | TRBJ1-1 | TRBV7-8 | TGTGCCAGCAGCTTAGCGACGGGTGGAGCGGGCACTGAAGCTTTCTTT | CASSLATGGAGTEAFF
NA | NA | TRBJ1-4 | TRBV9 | TGTGCCAGCAGCGTAGGGGAGGGACTGGAGGAAAAACTGTTTTTT | CASSVGEGLEEKLFF
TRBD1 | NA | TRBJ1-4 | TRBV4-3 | TGCGCCAGCAGCCAAGGGACAGGGACTCTCCTCGAAAAACTGTTTTTT | CASSQGTGTLLEKLFF
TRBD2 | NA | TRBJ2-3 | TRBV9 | TGTGCCAGCAGCGTAACAATAGCGGGATCCACAGATACGCAGTATTTT | CASSVTIAGSTDTQYF
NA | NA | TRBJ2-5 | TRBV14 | TGTGCCAGCAGCCAAGCTCCTAGGGATGAGACCCAGTACTTC | CASSQAPRDETQYF
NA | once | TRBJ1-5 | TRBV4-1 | TGCGCCAGCAGCCAAGATAGCGACTACCAGCCCCAGCATTTT | CASSQDSDYQPQHF
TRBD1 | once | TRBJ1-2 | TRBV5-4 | TGTGCCAGCAGCTTGTCACAGGGGTTATGGTATGGCTACACCTTC | CASSLSQGLWYGYTF
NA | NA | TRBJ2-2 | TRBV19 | TGTGCCAGTAGGGGGGAGAGCGGGGAGCTGTTTTTT | CASRGESGELFF
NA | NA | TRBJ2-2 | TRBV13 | TGTGCCAGCAGCTTAAATGGGCCCGGGGAGCTGTTTTTT | CASSLNGPGELFF
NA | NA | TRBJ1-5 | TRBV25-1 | TGTGCCAGCAAGGGCCCGACCCCCCCCCAGCATTTT | CASKGPTPPQHF
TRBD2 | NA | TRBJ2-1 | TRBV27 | TGTGCCACCCGGTTGGCGGGAGGGAGCTCCTACAATGAGCAGTTCTTC | CATRLAGGSSYNEQFF
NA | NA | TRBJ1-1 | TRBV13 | TGTGCCAGCAGCTTAGGAGGGCCTGAAGCTTTCTTT | CASSLGGPEAFF
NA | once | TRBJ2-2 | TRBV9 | TGTGCCAGCAGCCCAAGAAGAGGCGGGGATACGAACACCGGGGAGCTGTTTTTT | CASSPRRGGDTNTGELFF
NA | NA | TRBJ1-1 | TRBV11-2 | TGTGCCAGCAGCTTTTTGGGCGCCGGTGAAGCTTTCTTT | CASSFLGAGEAFF
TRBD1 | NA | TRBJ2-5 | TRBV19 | TGTGCCACAAAAGACAGGGGGCGAGAGACCCAGTACTTC | CATKDRGRETQYF
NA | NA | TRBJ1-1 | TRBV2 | TGTGCCAGCAGCGGCGGAGACAGAAGCACTGAAGCTTTCTTT | CASSGGDRSTEAFF
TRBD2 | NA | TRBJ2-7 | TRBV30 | TGTGCCTGGAGTTCCGGCCTAGCGGGAGACGAGCAGTACTTC | CAWSSGLAGDEQYF
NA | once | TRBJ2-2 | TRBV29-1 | TGCAGCGTTGATCGGGACGGGGAGCTGTTTTTT | CSVDRDGELFF
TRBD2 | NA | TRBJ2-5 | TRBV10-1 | TGCGCCAGCAGTGATTTCGTGGGGGGGGAGGAGACCCAGTACTTC | CASSDFVGGEETQYF
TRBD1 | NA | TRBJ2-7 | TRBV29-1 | TGCAGCGTCGCGGACAGGGGGTCCTACGAGCAGTACTTC | CSVADRGSYEQYF